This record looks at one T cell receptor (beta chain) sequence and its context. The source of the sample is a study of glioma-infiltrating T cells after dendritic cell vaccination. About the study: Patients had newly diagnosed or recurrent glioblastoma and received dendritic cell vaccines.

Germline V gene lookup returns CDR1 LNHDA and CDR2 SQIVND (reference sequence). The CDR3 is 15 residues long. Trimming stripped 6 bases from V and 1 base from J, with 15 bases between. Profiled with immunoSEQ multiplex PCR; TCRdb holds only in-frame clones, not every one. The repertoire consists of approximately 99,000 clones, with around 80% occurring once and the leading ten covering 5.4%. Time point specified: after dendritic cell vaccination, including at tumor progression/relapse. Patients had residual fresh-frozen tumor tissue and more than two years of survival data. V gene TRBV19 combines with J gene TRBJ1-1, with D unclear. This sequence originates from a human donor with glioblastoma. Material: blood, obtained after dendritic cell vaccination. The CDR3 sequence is CASRRGSSENTEAFF. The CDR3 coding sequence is TGTGCCAGTAGGCGAGGGTCGAGTGAGAACACTGAAGCTTTCTTT.